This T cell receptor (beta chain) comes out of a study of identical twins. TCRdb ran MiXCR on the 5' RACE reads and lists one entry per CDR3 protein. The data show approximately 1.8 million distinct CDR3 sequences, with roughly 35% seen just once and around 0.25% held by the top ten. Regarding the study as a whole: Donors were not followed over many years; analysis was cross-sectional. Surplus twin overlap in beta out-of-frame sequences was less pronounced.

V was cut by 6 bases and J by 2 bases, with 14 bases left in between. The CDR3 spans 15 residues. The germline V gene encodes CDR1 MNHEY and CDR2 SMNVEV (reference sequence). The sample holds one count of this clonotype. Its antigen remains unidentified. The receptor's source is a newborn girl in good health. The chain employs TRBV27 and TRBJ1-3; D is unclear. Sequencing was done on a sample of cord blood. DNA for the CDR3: TGTGCCAGCAGAGACTTGGAGGGAGCTGGAAACACCATATATTTT. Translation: CASRDLEGAGNTIYF.